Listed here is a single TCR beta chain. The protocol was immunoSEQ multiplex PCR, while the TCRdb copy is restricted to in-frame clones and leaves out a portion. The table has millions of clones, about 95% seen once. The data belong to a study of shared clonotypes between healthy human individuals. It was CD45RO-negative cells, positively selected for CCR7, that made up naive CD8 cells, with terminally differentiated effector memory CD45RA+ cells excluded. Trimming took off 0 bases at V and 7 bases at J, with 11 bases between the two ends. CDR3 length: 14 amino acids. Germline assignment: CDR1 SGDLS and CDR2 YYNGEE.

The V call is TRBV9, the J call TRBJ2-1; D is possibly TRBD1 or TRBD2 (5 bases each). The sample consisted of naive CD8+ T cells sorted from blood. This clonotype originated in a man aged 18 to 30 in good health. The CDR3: CASSVAGRENEQFF. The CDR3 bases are TGTGCCAGCAGCGTAGCTGGCAGGGAGAATGAGCAGTTCTTC.